This T cell receptor beta chain comes out of a study of long-term antiretroviral therapy in people with HIV. Study-wide results and caveats: Diversity increased after ART yet remained lower than in transplant donor controls. The study lacked data on ART adherence, viral resistance or therapy changes.

Samples were assayed with immunoSEQ v3.0 at survey level. Generated by immunoSEQ multiplex PCR, the TCRdb table keeps only in-frame clones and is missing some. The profile shows about 27,000 clones, 85% of them singletons. The table lists this clone with a few counts. Its antigen remains unidentified. J lost 0 bases, V lost 4 bases, and 3 bases had no gene match. Germline V CDR1 and CDR2: SGHRS, YFSETQ. This CDR3 is built from 15 residues. This sequence joins TRBV5-1 and TRBJ2-2, with 7 positions matching TRBD1. This TCR derives from a man aged 40-49 years with HIV. The sequencing here drew on unsorted PBMCs, taken 2.3 years after starting antiretroviral therapy. CDR3 nucleotide sequence: TGCGCCAGCAGCCGGGACAGCTCGAACACCGGGGAGCTGTTTTTT. Its translation: CASSRDSSNTGELFF.